This record covers a single T cell receptor (beta chain). Trimming left V 0 bases short and J 4 bases short, with 14 bases between. Germline CDR1 reads LNHNV; CDR2 reads YYDKDF (reference sequence). The CDR3 length is 16 residues. Treatment defined: some 19 received Ad26.COV2.S at low or high dose, single or two shots; several received placebo; per-sample allocation not given. Each sample was drawn 63 days after the first injection (of vaccine or placebo). This sample is part of a study of Ad26.COV2.S vaccination and SARS-CoV-2 variants. Generated by immunoSEQ multiplex PCR, the TCRdb table keeps only in-frame clones and is missing some. Of 430,000 or so clones in the sample, around nine tenths were seen once.

Sample: peripheral blood, taken in a trial of Ad26.COV2.S vaccine versus placebo. The chain employs TRBV15 and TRBJ2-3; D not resolved. This sequence originates from a person between 18 and 65 years old who received the Ad26.COV2.S COVID-19 vaccine or a placebo. Here the CDR3 reads CATSRDPATRADTQYF. The CDR3 bases are TGTGCCACCAGCAGAGATCCGGCAACACGGGCAGATACGCAGTATTTT.